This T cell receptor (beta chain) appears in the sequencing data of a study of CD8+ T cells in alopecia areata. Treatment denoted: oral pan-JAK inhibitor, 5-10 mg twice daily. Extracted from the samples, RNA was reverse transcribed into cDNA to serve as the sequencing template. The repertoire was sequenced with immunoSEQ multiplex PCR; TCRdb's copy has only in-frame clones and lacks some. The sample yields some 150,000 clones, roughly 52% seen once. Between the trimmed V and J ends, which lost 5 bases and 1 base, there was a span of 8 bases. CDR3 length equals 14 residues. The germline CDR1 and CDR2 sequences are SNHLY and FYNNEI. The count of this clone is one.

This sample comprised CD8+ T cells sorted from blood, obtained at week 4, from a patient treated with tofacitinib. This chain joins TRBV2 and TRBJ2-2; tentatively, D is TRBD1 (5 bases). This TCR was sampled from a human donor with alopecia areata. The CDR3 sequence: CASSLTENTGELFF. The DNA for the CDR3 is TGTGCCAGCAGTCTGACAGAGAACACCGGGGAGCTGTTTTTT.